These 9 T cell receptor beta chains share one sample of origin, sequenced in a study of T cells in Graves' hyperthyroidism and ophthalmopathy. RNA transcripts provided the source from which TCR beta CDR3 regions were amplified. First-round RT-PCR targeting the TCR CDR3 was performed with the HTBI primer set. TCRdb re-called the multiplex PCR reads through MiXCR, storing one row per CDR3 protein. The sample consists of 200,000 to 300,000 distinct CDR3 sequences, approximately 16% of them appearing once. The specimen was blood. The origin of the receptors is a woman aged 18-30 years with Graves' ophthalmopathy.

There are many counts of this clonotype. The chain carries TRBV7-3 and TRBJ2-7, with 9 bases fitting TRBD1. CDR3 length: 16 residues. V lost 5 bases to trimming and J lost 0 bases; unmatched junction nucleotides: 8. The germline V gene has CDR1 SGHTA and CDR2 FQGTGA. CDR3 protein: CASSESGTGFSYEQYF. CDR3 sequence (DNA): TGTGCCAGCAGCGAAAGCGGGACAGGGTTCTCCTACGAGCAGTACTTC.

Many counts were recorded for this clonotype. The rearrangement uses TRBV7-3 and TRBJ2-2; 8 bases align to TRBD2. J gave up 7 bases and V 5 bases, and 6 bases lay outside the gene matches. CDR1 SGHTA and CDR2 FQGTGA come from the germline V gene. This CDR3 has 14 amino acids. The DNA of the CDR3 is TGTGCCAGCAGCGCCGGACTAGCCGGCGGGGAGCTGTTTTTT. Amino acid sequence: CASSAGLAGGELFF.

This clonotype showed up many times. CDR3 sequence (DNA): TGCGCCAGCAGCTGGGGACTCCCGGCGCCCGGGGAGCTGTTTTTT. Translating it yields CASSWGLPAPGELFF. The V call is TRBV5-1, the J call TRBJ2-2, with a tentative D call TRBD2 (6 bases). Trimming took 3 bases from V and 6 from J, leaving 15 bases between them. CDR1 SGHRS and CDR2 YFSETQ come from the germline V gene. The CDR3 length is 15 residues.

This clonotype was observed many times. The CDR3 protein is CASSAEGVGEQFF. In DNA, the CDR3 is TGTGCCAGCAGCGCTGAGGGTGTGGGTGAGCAGTTCTTC. The rearrangement joins TRBV11-3 to TRBJ2-1, with D maybe TRBD2 (5 bases). Germline V gene sequence: CDR1 SGHNT, CDR2 YENEEA. Between the trimmed V and J ends, which lost 5 bases and 9 bases, there was a span of 14 bases. The CDR3 has 13 amino acids.

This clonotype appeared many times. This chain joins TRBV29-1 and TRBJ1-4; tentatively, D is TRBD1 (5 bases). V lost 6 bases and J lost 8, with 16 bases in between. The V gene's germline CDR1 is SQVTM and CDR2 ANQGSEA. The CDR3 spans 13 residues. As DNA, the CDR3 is TGCAGCGTGGGGGGGTCGGTTGTGGAAAAACTGTTTTTT. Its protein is CSVGGSVVEKLFF. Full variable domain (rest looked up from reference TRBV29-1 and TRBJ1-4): SAVISQKPSRDICQRGTSLTIQCQVDSQVTMMFWYRQQPGQSLTLIATANQGSEATYESGFVIDKFPISRPNLTFSTLTVSNMSPEDSSIYLCSVGGSVVEKLFFGSGTQLSVL.

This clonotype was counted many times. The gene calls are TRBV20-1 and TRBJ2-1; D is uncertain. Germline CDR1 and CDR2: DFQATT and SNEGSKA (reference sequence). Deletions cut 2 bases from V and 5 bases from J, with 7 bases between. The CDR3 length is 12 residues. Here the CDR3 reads CSARLLNNEQFF. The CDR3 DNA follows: TGCAGTGCTAGACTATTAAACAATGAGCAGTTCTTC.

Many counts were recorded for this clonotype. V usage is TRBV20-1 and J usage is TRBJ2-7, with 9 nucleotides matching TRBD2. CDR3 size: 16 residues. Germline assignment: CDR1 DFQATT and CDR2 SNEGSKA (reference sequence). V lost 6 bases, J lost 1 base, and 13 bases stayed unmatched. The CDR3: CSASESASGISYEQYF. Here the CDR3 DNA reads TGCAGTGCGTCGGAGAGTGCTAGCGGGATTTCCTACGAGCAGTACTTC.

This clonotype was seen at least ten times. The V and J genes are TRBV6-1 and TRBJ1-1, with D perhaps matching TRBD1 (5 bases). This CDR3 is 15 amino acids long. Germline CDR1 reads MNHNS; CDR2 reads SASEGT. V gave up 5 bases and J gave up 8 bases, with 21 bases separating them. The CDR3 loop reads CASSYVQAGRLEAFF. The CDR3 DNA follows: TGTGCCAGCAGTTATGTACAGGCTGGGCGGTTGGAAGCTTTCTTT.

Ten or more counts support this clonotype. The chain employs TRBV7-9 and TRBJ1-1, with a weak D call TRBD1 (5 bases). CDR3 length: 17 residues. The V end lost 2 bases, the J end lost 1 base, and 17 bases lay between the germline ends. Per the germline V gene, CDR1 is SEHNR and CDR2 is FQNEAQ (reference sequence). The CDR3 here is CASSLPRKGRPNTEAFF. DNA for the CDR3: TGTGCCAGCAGCTTACCCCGTAAGGGACGGCCGAACACTGAAGCTTTCTTT.